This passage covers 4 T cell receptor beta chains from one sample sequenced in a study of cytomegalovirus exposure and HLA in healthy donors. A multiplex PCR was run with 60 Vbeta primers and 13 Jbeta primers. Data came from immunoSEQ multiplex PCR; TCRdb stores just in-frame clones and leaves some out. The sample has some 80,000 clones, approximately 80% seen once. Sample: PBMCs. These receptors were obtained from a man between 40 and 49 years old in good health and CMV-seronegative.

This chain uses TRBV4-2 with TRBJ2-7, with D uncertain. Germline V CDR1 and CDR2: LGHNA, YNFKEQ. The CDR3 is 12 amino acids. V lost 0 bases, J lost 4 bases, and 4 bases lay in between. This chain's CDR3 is CASSQDQYEQYF. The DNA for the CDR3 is TGTGCCAGCAGCCAAGATCAATACGAGCAGTACTTC.

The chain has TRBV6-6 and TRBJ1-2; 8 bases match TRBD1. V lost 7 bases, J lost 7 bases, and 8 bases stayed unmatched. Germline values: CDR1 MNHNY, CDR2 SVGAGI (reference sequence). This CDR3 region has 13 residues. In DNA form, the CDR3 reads TGTGCCAGCAATCGCGGACAGGGCGGTGGCTACACCTTC. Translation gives CASNRGQGGGYTF.

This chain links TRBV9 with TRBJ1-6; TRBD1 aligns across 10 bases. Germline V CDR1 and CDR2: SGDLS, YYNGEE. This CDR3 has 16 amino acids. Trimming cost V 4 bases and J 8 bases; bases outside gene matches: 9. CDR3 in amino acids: CASSPSATGGDSPLHF. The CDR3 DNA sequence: TGTGCCAGCAGCCCTTCCGCGACAGGGGGCGATTCACCCCTCCACTTT.

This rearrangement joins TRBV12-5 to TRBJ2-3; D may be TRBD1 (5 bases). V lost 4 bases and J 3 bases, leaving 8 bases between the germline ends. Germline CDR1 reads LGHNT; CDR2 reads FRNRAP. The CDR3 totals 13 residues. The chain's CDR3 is CASGSSGTDTQYF. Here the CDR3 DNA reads TGTGCTAGTGGTTCCTCAGGGACAGATACGCAGTATTTT.